These 19 T cell receptor beta chains were all obtained from the same sample, sequenced in a study of blood T cell repertoires in COVID-19. Assay: immunoSEQ multiplex PCR; the TCRdb copy retains only in-frame clones and omits some. The profile shows over 70,000 clones, 87% of them singletons. The sequencing sample was made of peripheral blood. These receptors all stem from a human donor in a cohort sampled during active COVID-19.

The rearrangement uses TRBV10-3 and TRBJ1-1, with D uncertain. Per germline, CDR1 ENHRY and CDR2 SYGVKD. The CDR3 length is 11 residues. Trimming removed 4 bases at V and 8 bases at J, with 8 bases between. The CDR3 region has the DNA TGTGCCATCAGTGGTAATTTCGAAGCTTTCTTT. This translates into CAISGNFEAFF.

The V call is TRBV7-8, the J call TRBJ2-7, with TRBD2 as a possible D gene (6 bases). V was clipped by 4 bases and J by 5 bases, with 12 bases between them. CDR1 and CDR2 (germline): SGHVS, FQNEAQ. CDR3 size: 13 residues. DNA of the CDR3: TGTGCCAGCAGCTCCCCTAGGAGGGACGAGCAGTACTTC. Amino acids: CASSSPRRDEQYF.

The rearrangement links TRBV7-2 to TRBJ1-1, with D perhaps matching TRBD1 (5 bases). Deletions cut 3 bases from V and 4 bases from J, with 12 bases between. Germline-derived CDR1 and CDR2 are SGHTA and FQGNSA. The CDR3 contains 14 residues. CDR3 sequence: CASSLGRRGTEAFF. CDR3 DNA sequence: TGTGCCAGCAGCTTGGGACGGCGGGGCACTGAAGCTTTCTTT.

The rearrangement uses TRBV21-1 and TRBJ2-6; the DNA was not compared with TRBD1, the D call given in the table. TRBV21-1 is deemed a pseudogene. The CDR3 runs to 18 residues. The CDR3 DNA reads as TGTGCCAGCAGCGAGACAGGGGCTCCCACCTCTGGGGCCAACGTCCTGACTTTC. It specifies CASSETGAPTSGANVLTF.

The genes are TRBV6-6 and TRBJ2-3; TRBD1 agrees at 11 bases. The V gene end was trimmed by 4 bases and the J gene end by 4 bases; junction bases not matched to a gene: 4. Germline values: CDR1 MNHNY, CDR2 SVGAGI (reference sequence). This CDR3 contains 15 residues. CDR3 amino acids: CASSSGDRGSDTQYF. CDR3 sequence (DNA): TGTGCCAGCAGTTCCGGGGACAGGGGGTCAGATACGCAGTATTTT.

CDR3 nucleotide sequence: TGTGCCAGCACCCAGCGGCGGAACACCGGGGAGCTGTTTTTT. Its translation: CASTQRRNTGELFF. This sequence joins TRBV27 and TRBJ2-2, with D perhaps TRBD2 (5 bases). V lost 7 bases, J lost 1 base, and 10 bases lay in between. There are 14 residues in the CDR3. The V gene's germline CDR1 is MNHEY and CDR2 SMNVEV (reference sequence).

The rearrangement joins TRBV6-6 to TRBJ1-2; 7 bases fit TRBD1. With 2 bases clipped from V and 9 bases from J, the junction kept 12 bases outside the gene matches. Germline V gene data show CDR1 as MNHNY and CDR2 as SVGAGI (reference sequence). The CDR3 is made up of 15 amino acids. CDR3 in DNA: TGTGCCAGCAGTTACGGGGCAGGGGGGACGGATAGCTACACCTTC. This sequence encodes CASSYGAGGTDSYTF.

The CDR3 here is CASSPPGNGRSGANVLTF. In DNA, the CDR3 is TGTGCCAGCAGCCCTCCGGGGAACGGAAGATCTGGGGCCAACGTCCTGACTTTC. V usage is TRBV7-2 and J usage is TRBJ2-6; D may be TRBD2 (5 bases). In germline, CDR1 is SGHTA, CDR2 FQGNSA. The CDR3 totals 18 residues. Deletions cut 5 bases from V and 1 base from J, with 18 bases between.

J is TRBJ2-7 and V is TRBV7-9; D unresolved. CDR1 and CDR2 (germline): SEHNR, FQNEAQ (reference sequence). The CDR3 totals 15 residues. V gave up 0 bases and J gave up 2 bases, with 11 bases separating them. The CDR3 sequence: CASSLAQSGPYEQYF. In DNA, the CDR3 is TGTGCCAGCAGCTTAGCCCAATCTGGCCCCTACGAGCAGTACTTC.

The V and J genes are TRBV19 and TRBJ2-7, with TRBD1 matching 7 bases. Germline V gene sequence: CDR1 LNHDA, CDR2 SQIVND (reference sequence). The CDR3 extends over 14 amino acids. J was trimmed by 2 bases and V by 6 bases; bases with no gene match: 7. CDR3 sequence reads: CASRKTGKAYEQYF. The CDR3 bases are TGTGCCAGTAGAAAGACAGGGAAGGCCTACGAGCAGTACTTC.

This sequence joins TRBV7-2 and TRBJ2-1; D unclear. Deletions cut 2 bases from V and 0 bases from J, with 8 bases between. The V gene's germline CDR1 is SGHTA and CDR2 FQGNSA. CDR3 size: 15 residues. The CDR3 region is CASSLFRSSYNEQFF. The CDR3, as DNA: TGTGCCAGCAGCTTATTTCGGAGCTCCTACAATGAGCAGTTCTTC.

V gene TRBV10-3 combines with J gene TRBJ2-6, with TRBD2 matching over 14 bases. The V segment lost 3 bases and the J segment 2 bases; nucleotides outside the gene matches: 6. The CDR3 totals 19 residues. The germline CDR1 and CDR2 sequences are ENHRY and SYGVKD. The CDR3 DNA reads TGTGCCATCAGTGACCCGGGACTAGCGGGAGTCGCTGGGGCCAACGTCCTGACTTTC. Protein sequence: CAISDPGLAGVAGANVLTF.

This clone is a singleton in its sample. V usage is TRBV20-1 and J usage is TRBJ2-7; a possible D gene is TRBD1 (5 bases). Germline CDR1 DFQATT, CDR2 SNEGSKA (reference sequence). This CDR3 has 11 residues. V lost 2 bases and J 7 bases, leaving 9 bases between the germline ends. The CDR3 DNA is TGCAGTGCTAGATCCAGGGTTGAGCAGTACTTC. Residues: CSARSRVEQYF.

This chain connects TRBV5-8 to TRBJ2-7; 8 nucleotides align to TRBD1. Germline lookup yields CDR1 SGHTS and CDR2 YDEGEE. J gave up 2 bases and V 2 bases, and 6 bases lay outside the gene matches. The CDR3 covers 15 residues. This CDR3 is CASSFAGGATYEQYF. Here the CDR3 DNA reads TGTGCCAGCAGCTTTGCAGGGGGCGCAACCTACGAGCAGTACTTC.

The rearrangement links TRBV5-1 to TRBJ2-7; 13 bases match TRBD2. The junction had 7 bases not matched to a gene; V was cut back by 4 bases and J by 6 bases. The germline V gene encodes CDR1 SGHRS and CDR2 YFSETQ. This CDR3 is built from 15 residues. As DNA, the CDR3 is TGCGCCAGCAGCCTGAGGACTAGCGGGAGAAGCGAGCAGTACTTC. Translation gives CASSLRTSGRSEQYF.

The rearrangement links TRBV28 to TRBJ2-1; 11 bases line up with TRBD2. Per germline, CDR1 MDHEN and CDR2 SYDVKM. The CDR3 is 14 residues long. The V gene end was trimmed by 8 bases and the J gene end by 9 bases; junction bases not matched to a gene: 9. The CDR3 is CASDETSGIGEQFF. The DNA for the CDR3 is TGTGCCAGCGATGAGACTAGCGGGATTGGTGAGCAGTTCTTC. The full variable domain, in which reference TRBV28 and TRBJ2-1 provide the parts outside the CDR3, is DVKVTQSSRYLVKRTGEKVFLECVQDMDHENMFWYRQDPGLGLRLIYFSYDVKMKEKGDIPEGYSVSREKKERFSLILESASTNQTSMYLCASDETSGIGEQFFGPGTRLTVL.

V gene TRBV7-2 combines with J gene TRBJ1-2; maybe TRBD1 (6 bases). The ends were cut back, 5 bases at V and 2 bases at J, with 15 bases in the middle. This CDR3 is built from 15 residues. The germline V gene encodes CDR1 SGHTA and CDR2 FQGNSA. The CDR3 sequence is CASSARTAKNYGYTF. CDR3 DNA: TGTGCCAGCAGCGCTCGGACAGCTAAGAACTATGGCTACACCTTC.

The chain uses TRBV14 and TRBJ2-7, with TRBD2 matching over 8 bases. Looked up from germline, CDR1 is SGHDN and CDR2 is FVKESK. V shed 4 bases and J 6 bases; nucleotides not matched to a gene: 8. The CDR3 spans 14 residues. Here the CDR3 DNA reads TGTGCCAGCAGCCCGACTAGCGCCTACTCCGAGCAGTACTTC. Translated, it gives CASSPTSAYSEQYF.

Here the CDR3 reads CASSTQGGTEAFF. Here the CDR3 DNA reads TGTGCCAGCAGCACACAGGGCGGGACTGAAGCTTTCTTT. The J gene is TRBJ1-1, the V gene TRBV7-3, with D maybe TRBD1 (6 bases). Germline V gene sequence: CDR1 SGHTA, CDR2 FQGTGA. The CDR3 sequence is 13 residues long. V gave up 5 bases and J gave up 5 bases, with 12 bases separating them. Full variable domain (outside the CDR3, taken from reference TRBV7-3 and TRBJ1-1): GAGVSQTPSNKVTEKGKYVELRCDPISGHTALYWYRQSLGQGPEFLIYFQGTGAADDSGLPNDRFFAVRPEGSVSTLKIQRTERGDSAVYLCASSTQGGTEAFFGQGTRLTVV.